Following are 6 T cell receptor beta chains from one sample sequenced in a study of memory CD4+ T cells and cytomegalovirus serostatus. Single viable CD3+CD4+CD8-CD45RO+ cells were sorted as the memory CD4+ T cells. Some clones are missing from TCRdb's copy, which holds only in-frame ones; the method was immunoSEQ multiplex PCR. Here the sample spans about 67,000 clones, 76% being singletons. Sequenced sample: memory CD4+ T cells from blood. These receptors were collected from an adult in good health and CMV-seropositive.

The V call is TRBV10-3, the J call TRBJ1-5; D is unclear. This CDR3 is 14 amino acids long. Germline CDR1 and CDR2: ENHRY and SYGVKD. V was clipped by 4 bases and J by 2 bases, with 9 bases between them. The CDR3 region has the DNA TGTGCCATCAGTGCTGGGCAGGGCAATCAGCCCCAGCATTTT. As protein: CAISAGQGNQPQHF.

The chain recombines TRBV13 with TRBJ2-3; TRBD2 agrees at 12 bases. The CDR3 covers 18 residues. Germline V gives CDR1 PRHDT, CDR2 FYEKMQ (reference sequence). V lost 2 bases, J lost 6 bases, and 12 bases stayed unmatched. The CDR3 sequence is CASSLKLAGGLPGDTQYF. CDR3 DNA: TGTGCCAGCAGCTTAAAACTAGCGGGGGGTCTCCCCGGGGATACGCAGTATTTT.

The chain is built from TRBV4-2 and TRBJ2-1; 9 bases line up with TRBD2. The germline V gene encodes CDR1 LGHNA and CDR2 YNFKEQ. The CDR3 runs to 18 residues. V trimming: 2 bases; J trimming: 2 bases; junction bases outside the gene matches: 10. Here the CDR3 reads CASSQSHPASGTYNEQFF. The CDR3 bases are TGTGCCAGCAGCCAATCACACCCAGCTAGCGGGACCTACAATGAGCAGTTCTTC.

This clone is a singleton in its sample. In DNA, the CDR3 is TGCAGCGTTGGAAGGACTAGCTCCGAGCAGTACTTC. Translating it yields CSVGRTSSEQYF. The chain links TRBV29-1 to TRBJ2-7; TRBD2 aligns across 8 bases. Germline V gene sequence: CDR1 SQVTM, CDR2 ANQGSEA. CDR3 length: 12 amino acids. Trimming at V came to 4 bases and at J to 6 bases, leaving 5 bases not matched to a gene.

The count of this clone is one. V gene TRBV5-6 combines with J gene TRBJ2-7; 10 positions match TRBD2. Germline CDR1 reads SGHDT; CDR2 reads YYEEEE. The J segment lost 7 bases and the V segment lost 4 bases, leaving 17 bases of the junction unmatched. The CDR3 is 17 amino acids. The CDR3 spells CASSEAGTSVLGGEQYF. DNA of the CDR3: TGTGCCAGCAGCGAGGCCGGGACTAGCGTTCTCGGGGGTGAGCAGTACTTC.

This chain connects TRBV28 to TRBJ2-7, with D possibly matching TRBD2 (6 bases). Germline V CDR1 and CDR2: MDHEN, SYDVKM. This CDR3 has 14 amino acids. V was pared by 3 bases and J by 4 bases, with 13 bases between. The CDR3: CASSFGGNRYEQYF. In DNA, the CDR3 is TGTGCCAGCAGTTTCGGAGGGAACCGATACGAGCAGTACTTC. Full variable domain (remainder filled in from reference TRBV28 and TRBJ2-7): DVKVTQSSRYLVKRTGEKVFLECVQDMDHENMFWYRQDPGLGLRLIYFSYDVKMKEKGDIPEGYSVSREKKERFSLILESASTNQTSMYLCASSFGGNRYEQYFGPGTRLTVT.